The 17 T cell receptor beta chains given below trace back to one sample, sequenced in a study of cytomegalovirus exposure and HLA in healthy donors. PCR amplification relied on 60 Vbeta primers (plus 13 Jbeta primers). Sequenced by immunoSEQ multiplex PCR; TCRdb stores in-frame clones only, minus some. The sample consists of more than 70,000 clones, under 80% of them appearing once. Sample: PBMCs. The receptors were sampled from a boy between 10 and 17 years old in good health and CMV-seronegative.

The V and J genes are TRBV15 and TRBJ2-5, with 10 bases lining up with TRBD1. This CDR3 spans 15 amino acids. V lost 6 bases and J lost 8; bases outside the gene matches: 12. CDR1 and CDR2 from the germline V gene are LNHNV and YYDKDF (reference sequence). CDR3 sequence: CATSSRDRGPLTQYF. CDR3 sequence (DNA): TGTGCCACCAGTTCCCGGGACAGGGGTCCCCTCACCCAGTACTTC.

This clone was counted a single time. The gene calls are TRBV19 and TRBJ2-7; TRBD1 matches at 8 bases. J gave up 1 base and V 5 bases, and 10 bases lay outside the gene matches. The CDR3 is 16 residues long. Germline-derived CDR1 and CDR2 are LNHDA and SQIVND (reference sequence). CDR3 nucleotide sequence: TGTGCCAGTAGTGATCCAGGGGGCTTAAATTCCTACGAGCAGTACTTC. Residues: CASSDPGGLNSYEQYF. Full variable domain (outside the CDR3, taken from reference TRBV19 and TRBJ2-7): DGGITQSPKYLFRKEGQNVTLSCEQNLNHDAMYWYRQDPGQGLRLIYYSQIVNDFQKGDIAEGYSVSREKKESFPLTVTSAQKNPTAFYLCASSDPGGLNSYEQYFGPGTRLTVT.

The CDR3 loop is CASSSGHPNTEAFF. CDR3 coding DNA: TGTGCCAGCAGTTCGGGACACCCGAACACTGAAGCTTTCTTT. This chain links TRBV28 with TRBJ1-1, with D perhaps TRBD1 (6 bases). This CDR3 is built from 14 residues. Trimming cost V 4 bases and J 1 base, with 10 bases left between them. The V gene's germline CDR1 is MDHEN and CDR2 SYDVKM.

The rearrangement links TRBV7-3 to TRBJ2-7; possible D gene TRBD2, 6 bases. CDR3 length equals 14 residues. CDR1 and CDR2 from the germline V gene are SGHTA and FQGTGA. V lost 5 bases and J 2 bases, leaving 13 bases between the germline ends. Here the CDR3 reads CASSPSRGPYEQYF. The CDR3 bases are TGTGCCAGCAGCCCGTCGCGGGGCCCCTACGAGCAGTACTTC.

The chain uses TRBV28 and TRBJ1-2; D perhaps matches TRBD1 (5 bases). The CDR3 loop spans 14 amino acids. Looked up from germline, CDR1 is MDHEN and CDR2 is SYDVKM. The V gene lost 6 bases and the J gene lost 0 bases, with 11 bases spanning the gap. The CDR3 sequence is CASRPDRTNYGYTF. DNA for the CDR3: TGTGCCAGCAGACCCGACAGAACTAACTATGGCTACACCTTC.

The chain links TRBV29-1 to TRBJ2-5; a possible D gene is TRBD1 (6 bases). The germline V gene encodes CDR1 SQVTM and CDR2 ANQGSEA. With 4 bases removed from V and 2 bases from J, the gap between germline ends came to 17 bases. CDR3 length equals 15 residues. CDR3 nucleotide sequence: TGCAGCGTTGGGGGGCAGGGCTTTTATCAAGAGACCCAGTACTTC. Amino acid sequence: CSVGGQGFYQETQYF.

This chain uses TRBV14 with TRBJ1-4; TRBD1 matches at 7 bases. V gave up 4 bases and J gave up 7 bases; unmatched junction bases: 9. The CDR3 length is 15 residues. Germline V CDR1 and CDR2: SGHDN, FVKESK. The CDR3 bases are TGTGCCAGCAGCCCAGGGGACAGCTCCATTGAAAAACTGTTTTTT. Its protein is CASSPGDSSIEKLFF.

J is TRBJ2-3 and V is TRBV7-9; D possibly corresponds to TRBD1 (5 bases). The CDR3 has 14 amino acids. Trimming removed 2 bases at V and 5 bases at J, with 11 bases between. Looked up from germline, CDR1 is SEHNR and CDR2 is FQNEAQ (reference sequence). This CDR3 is CASSLTYQGDTQYF. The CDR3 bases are TGTGCCAGCAGCTTAACATACCAGGGAGATACGCAGTATTTT.

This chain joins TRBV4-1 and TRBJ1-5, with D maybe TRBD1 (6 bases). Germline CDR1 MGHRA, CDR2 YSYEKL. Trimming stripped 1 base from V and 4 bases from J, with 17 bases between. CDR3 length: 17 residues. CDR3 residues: CASSQVLIGGRNQPQHF. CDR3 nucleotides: TGCGCCAGCAGCCAAGTTTTGATAGGGGGTAGGAATCAGCCCCAGCATTTT.

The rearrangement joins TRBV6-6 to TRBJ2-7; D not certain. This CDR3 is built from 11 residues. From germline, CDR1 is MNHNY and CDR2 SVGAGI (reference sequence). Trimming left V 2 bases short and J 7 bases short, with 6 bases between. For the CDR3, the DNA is TGTGCCAGCAGTTACAGTCAGGAGCAGTACTTC. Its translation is CASSYSQEQYF.

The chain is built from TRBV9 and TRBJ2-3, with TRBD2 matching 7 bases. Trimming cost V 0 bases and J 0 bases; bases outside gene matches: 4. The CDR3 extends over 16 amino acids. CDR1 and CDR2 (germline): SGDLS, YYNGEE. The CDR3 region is CASSVEGLSSTDTQYF. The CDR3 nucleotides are TGTGCCAGCAGCGTAGAGGGACTATCTAGCACAGATACGCAGTATTTT.

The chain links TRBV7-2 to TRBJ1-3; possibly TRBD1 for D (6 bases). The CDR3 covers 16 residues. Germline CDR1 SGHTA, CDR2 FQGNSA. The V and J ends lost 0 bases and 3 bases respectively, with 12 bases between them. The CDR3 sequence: CASSLAQGLYGNTIYF. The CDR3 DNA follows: TGTGCCAGCAGCTTAGCGCAGGGGTTGTATGGAAACACCATATATTTT.

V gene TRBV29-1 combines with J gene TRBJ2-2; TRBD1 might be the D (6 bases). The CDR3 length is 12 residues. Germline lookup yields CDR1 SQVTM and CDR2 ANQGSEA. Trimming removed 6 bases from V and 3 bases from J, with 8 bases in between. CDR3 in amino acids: CSVYRDTGELFF. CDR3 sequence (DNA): TGCAGCGTATACAGGGACACCGGGGAGCTGTTTTTT.

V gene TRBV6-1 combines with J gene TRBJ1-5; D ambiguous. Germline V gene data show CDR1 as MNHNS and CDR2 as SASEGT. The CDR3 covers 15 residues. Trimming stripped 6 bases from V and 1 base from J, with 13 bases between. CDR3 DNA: TGTGCCAGCAGCCTGAGGCAGCAGAGCAATCAGCCCCAGCATTTT. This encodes CASSLRQQSNQPQHF.

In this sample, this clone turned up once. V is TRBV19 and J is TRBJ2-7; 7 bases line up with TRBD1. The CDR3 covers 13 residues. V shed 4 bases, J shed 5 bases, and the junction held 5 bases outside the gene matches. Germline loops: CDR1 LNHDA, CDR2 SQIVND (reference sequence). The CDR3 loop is CASSRGQSNEQYF. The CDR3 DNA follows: TGTGCCAGTAGTAGGGGACAGAGCAACGAGCAGTACTTC.

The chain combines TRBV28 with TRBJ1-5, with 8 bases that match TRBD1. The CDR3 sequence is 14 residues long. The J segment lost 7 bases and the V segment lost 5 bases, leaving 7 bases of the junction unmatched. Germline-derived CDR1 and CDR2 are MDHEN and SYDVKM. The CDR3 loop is CASSPRTGRQPQHF. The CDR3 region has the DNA TGTGCCAGCAGTCCCAGGACAGGGCGCCAGCCCCAGCATTTT.

The CDR3 reads CASSPSTEAFF. The CDR3 DNA sequence: TGTGCCTCCTCCCCCAGCACTGAAGCTTTCTTT. The rearrangement links TRBV30 to TRBJ1-1; D remains ambiguous. Germline V CDR1 and CDR2: GTSNPN, SVGIG (reference sequence). The length of the CDR3 is 11 residues. V was trimmed by 7 bases and J by 4 bases, leaving 10 bases between them.